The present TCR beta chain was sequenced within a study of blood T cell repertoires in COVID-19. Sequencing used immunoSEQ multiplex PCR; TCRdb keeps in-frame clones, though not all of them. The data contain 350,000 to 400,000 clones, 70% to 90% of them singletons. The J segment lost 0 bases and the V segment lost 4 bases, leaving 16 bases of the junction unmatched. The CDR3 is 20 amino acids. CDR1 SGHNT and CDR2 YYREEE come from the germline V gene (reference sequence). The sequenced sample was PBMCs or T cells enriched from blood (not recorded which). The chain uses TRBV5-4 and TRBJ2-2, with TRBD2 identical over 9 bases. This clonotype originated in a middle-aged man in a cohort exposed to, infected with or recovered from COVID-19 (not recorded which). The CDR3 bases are TGTGCCAGCAGCCGTGGCGGACTAGCGAGGGGAACCTCGAACACCGGGGAGCTGTTTTTT. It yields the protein CASSRGGLARGTSNTGELFF.